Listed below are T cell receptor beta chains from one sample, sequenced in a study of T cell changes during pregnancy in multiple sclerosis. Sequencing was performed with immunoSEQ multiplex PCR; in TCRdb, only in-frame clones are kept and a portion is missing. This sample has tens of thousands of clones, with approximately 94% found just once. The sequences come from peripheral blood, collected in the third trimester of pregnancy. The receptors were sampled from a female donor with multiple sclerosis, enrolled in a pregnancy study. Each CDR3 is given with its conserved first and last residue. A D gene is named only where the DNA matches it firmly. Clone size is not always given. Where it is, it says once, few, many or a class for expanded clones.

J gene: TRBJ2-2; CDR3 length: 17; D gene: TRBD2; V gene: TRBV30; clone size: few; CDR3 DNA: TGTGCCTGGAGCCGCCGCGCGGCGGGAGATTCATCCGGGGAGCTGTTTTTT; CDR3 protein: CAWSRRAAGDSSGELFF
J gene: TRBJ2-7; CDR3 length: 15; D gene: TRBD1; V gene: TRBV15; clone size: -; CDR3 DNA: TGTGCCACCAGCAGGTCCGGGACAGGCAGCGACGAGCAGTACTTC; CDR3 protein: CATSRSGTGSDEQYF
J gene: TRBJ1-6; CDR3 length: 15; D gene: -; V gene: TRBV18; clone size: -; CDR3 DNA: TGTGCCAGCTCTCTTCAGGGTGCCTATAATTCACCCCTCCACTTT; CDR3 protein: CASSLQGAYNSPLHF
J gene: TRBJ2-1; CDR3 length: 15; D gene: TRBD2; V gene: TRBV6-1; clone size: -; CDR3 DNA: TGTGCCAGCAGACCCTTTAGCGGGGATTACAATGAGCAGTTCTTC; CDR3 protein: CASRPFSGDYNEQFF
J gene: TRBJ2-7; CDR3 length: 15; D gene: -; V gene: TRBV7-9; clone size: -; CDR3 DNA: TGTGCCAGCAGCTTAGGGCAACGAAAGTCCTACGAGCAGTACTTC; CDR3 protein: CASSLGQRKSYEQYF
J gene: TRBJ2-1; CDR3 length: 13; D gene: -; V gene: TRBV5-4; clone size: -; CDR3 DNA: TGTGCCAGCAGCCCAGAACAGGGACATGAGCAGTTCTTC; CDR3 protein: CASSPEQGHEQFF
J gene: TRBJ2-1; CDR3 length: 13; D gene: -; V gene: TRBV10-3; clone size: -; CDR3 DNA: TGTGCCACTACGGGAGTCGCTGAAAATGAGCAGTTCTTC; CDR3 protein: CATTGVAENEQFF
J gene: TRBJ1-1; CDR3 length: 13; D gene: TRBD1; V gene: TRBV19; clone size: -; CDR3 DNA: TGTGCCAGTACCCCCCGGACAGGAGAACAAGCTTTCTTT; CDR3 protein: CASTPRTGEQAFF
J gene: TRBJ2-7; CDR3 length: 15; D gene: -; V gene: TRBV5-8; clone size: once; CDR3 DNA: TGTGCCAGCAGCTTGGAGGGACTCAGAGCCTACGAGCAGTACTTC; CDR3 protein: CASSLEGLRAYEQYF
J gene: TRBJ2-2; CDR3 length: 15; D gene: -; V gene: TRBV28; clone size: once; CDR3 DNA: TGTGCCAGCATCCCTCCAGGTTTGAACACCGGGGAGCTGTTTTTT; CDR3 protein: CASIPPGLNTGELFF
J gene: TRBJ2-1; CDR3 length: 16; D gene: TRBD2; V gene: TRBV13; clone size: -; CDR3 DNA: TGTGCCAGCAGATATTTAGCGGGAGGTGTAAGCAATGAGCAGTTCTTC; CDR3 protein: CASRYLAGGVSNEQFF
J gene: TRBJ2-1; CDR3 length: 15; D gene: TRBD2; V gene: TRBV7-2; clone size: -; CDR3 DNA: TGTGCCAGCAGCTTTGGGGGACTAGGATACAATGAGCAGTTCTTC; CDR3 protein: CASSFGGLGYNEQFF
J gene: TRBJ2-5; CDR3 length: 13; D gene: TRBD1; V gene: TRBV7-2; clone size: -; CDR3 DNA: TGTGCCAGCAGCTTAGCAAACAGGGGCCCCCGCTACTTC; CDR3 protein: CASSLANRGPRYF
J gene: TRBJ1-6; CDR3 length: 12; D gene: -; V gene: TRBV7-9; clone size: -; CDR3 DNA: TGTGCCACCGAACAGGGAAATTCACCCCTCCACTTT; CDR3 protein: CATEQGNSPLHF
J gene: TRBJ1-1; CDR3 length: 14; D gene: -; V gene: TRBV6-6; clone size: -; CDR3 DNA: TGTGCCAGCAGGTACAGGGAGATGAACACTGAAGCTTTCTTT; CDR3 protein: CASRYREMNTEAFF
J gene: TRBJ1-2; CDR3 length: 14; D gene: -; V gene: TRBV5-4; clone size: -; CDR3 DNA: TGTGCCAGCAGCAGGACAGACCAGAACTATGGCTACACCTTC; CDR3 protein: CASSRTDQNYGYTF
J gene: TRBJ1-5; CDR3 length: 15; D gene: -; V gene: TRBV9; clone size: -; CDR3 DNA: TGTGCCAGCAGCGTAGACCCCAGGGGAAGTCAGCCCCAGCATTTT; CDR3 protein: CASSVDPRGSQPQHF
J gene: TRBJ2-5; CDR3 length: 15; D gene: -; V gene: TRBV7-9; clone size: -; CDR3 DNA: TGTGCCAGCAGCCTGACACCGGGAGCTCAAGAGACCCAGTACTTC; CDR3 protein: CASSLTPGAQETQYF
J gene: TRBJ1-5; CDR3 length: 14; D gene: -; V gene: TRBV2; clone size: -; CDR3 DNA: TGTGCCAGCAGTGGCGGAGGCTTCAATCAGCCCCAGCATTTT; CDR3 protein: CASSGGGFNQPQHF
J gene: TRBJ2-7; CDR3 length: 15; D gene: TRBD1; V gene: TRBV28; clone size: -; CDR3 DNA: TGTGCCAGCAGTTTGGCCTACAGGGGCTCCTACGAGCAGTACTTC; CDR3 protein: CASSLAYRGSYEQYF
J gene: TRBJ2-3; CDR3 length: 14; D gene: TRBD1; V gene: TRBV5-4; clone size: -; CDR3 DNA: TGTGCCAGCACCACCGGGACAGTCACAGATACGCAGTATTTT; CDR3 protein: CASTTGTVTDTQYF
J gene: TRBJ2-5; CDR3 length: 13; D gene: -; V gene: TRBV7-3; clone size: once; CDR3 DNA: TGTGCCAGCAGCTTACTAGCTCAAGAGACCCAGTACTTC; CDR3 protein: CASSLLAQETQYF
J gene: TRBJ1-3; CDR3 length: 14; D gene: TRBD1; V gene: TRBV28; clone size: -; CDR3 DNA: TGTGCCAGCAGAGGGACAGGGTTTGGAAACACCATATATTTT; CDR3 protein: CASRGTGFGNTIYF
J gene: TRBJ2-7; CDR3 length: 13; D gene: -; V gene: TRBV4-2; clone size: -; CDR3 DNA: TGTGCCAGCAGCGCAGGTACCGCCTACGAGCAGTACTTC; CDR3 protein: CASSAGTAYEQYF
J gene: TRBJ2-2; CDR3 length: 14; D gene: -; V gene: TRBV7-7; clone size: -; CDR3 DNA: TGTGCTAGCAGCTTAGCAGTGCAGACCGGGGAGCTGTTTTTT; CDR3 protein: CASSLAVQTGELFF
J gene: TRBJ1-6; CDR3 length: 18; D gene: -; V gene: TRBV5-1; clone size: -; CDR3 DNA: TGCGCCAGCAGCTCTATACCTTCAATCTCCTCCTATAATTCACCCCTCCACTTT; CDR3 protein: CASSSIPSISSYNSPLHF
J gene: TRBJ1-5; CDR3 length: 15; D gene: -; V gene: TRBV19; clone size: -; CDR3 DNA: TGTGCCAGTAGTATCTTGGCAGGGGCCAATCAGCCCCAGCATTTT; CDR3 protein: CASSILAGANQPQHF
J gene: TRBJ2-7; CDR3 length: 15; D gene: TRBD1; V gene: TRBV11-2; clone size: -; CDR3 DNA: TGTGCCAGCAGCCCGCGGACAGGGAGTTTCGACGAGCAGTACTTC; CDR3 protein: CASSPRTGSFDEQYF
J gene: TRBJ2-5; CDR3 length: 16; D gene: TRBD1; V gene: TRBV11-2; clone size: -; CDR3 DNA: TGTGCCAGCAGCTTAGATCTAGGGACAGTCCAAGAGACCCAGTACTTC; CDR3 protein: CASSLDLGTVQETQYF
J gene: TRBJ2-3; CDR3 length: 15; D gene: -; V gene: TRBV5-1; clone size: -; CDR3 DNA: TGCGCCAGCAGGAGGGAAGCTACTAGCACAGATACGCAGTATTTT; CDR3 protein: CASRREATSTDTQYF
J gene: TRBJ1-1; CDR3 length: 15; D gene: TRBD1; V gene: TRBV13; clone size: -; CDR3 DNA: TGTGCCAGCAGCTCCCCGGGACAGGGTCCTTCTGAAGCTTTCTTT; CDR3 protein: CASSSPGQGPSEAFF
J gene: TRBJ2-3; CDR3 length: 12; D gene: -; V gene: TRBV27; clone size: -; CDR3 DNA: TGTGCCAGCAGTTTAGGTGGGGCTACGCAGTATTTT; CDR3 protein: CASSLGGATQYF
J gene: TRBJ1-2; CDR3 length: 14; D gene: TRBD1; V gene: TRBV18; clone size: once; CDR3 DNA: TGTGCCAGCTCATCCCTGACAGGGAACTATGGCTACACCTTC; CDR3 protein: CASSSLTGNYGYTF
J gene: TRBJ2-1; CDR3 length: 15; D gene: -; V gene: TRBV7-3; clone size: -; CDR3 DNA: TGTGCCAGCAGCTTCGACAGCCTCTCCTACAATGAGCAGTTCTTC; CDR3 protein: CASSFDSLSYNEQFF
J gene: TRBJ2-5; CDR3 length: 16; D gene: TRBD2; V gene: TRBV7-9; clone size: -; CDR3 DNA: TGTGCCAGCGCGGATACTAGCGGGAGGGCCTGGGAGACCCAGTACTTC; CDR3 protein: CASADTSGRAWETQYF
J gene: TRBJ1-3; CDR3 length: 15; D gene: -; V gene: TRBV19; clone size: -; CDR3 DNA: TGTGCCAGTAGTATGATGACAGGTACGGGAAACACCATATATTTT; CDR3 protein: CASSMMTGTGNTIYF
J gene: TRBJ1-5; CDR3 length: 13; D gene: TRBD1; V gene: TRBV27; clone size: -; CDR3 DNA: TGTGCCAGCAGCCCGGACAGGGATCAGCCCCAGCATTTT; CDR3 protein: CASSPDRDQPQHF
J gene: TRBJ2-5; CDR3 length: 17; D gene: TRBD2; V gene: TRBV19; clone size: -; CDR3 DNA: TGTGCCAGTAGTAGTAGGACTAGCGGGGGACTCCAAGAGACCCAGTACTTC; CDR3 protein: CASSSRTSGGLQETQYF
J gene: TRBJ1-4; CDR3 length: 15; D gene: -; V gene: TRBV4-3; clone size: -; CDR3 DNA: TGCGCCAGCAGCCATCTTCTCGACGGAGCTGAAAAACTGTTTTTT; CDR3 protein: CASSHLLDGAEKLFF
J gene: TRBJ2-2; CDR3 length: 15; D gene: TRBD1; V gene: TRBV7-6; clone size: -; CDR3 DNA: TGTGCCAGCAGCGAAGGACAGGGTGTCGCCGGGGAGCTGTTTTTT; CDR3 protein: CASSEGQGVAGELFF
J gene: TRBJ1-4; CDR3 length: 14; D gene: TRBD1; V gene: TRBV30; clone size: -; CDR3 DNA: TGTGCCTGGAGTGTACTAGGACAGGGTGAAAAACTGTTTTTT; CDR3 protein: CAWSVLGQGEKLFF
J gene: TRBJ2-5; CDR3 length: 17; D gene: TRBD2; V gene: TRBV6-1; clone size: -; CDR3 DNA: TGTGCCAGCAGTGAAAGGACTAGCGGGAACTACCAAGAGACCCAGTACTTC; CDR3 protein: CASSERTSGNYQETQYF
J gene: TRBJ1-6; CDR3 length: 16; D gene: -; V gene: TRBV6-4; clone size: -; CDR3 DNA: TGTGCCAGCCCCGTTTCAGGGTCCTGCGATAATTCACCCCTCCACTTT; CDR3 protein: CASPVSGSCDNSPLHF
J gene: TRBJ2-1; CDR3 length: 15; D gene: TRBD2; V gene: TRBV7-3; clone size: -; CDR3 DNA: TGTGCCAGCAGCTTAAATAGCGGGCCATACAATGAGCAGTTCTTC; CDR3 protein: CASSLNSGPYNEQFF
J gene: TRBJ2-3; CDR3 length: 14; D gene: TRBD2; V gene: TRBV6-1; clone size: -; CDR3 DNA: TGTGCCAGCAGTGGACTAGCGGGTCTAGATACGCAGTATTTT; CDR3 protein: CASSGLAGLDTQYF
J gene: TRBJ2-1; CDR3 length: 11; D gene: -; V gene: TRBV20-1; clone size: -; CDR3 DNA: TGCAGTGCTAGCGCTAACAATGAGCAGTTCTTC; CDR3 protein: CSASANNEQFF
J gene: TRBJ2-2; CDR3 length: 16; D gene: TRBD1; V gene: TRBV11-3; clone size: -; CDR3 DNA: TGTGCCAGCAGCTTAGTGGGACAGGGGAACACCGGGGAGCTGTTTTTT; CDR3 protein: CASSLVGQGNTGELFF
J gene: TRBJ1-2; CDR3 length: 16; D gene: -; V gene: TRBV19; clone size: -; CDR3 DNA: TGTGCCAGTAGTCTCTACTCGGACAGTCCACGCTATGGCTACACCTTC; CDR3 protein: CASSLYSDSPRYGYTF